This TCR beta chain emerged from a study of shared clonotypes between healthy human individuals. Overall study findings and caveats: The sampled material consisted only of blood, and tissue repertoires are likely to differ.

The CDR3 runs 18 residues. The germline V gene encodes CDR1 KGHSH and CDR2 LQKENI. Trimming removed 0 bases from V and 2 bases from J; junction bases left unmatched: 2. Some clones are missing from TCRdb's copy, which holds only in-frame ones; the method was immunoSEQ multiplex PCR. The sample includes approximately 2.5 million clones, roughly 93% of them seen just once. In regard to this clone: Antigen unknown.

The chain employs TRBV18 and TRBJ2-6; 12 bases align to TRBD2. Material: naive CD4+ T cells from PBMCs. Sample subset: CD45RA+ positively selected. The clonotype comes from a young man in good health. Some clones in this sample may be carry-over from other donors' samples. In DNA form, the CDR3 reads TGTGCCAGCTCACCACCGACTAGCGGGAGTACTGGGGCCAACGTCCTGACTTTC. This codes for CASSPPTSGSTGANVLTF.